Following are 19 T cell receptor beta chains from one sample sequenced in a study of blood T cell repertoires in COVID-19. The assay was immunoSEQ multiplex PCR, and TCRdb's table has in-frame clones only and misses some. This sample has about 140,000 clones, with roughly 79% found just once. The sequenced sample was PBMCs or T cells enriched from blood (not recorded which). These receptor sequences come from a woman aged 50 to 65 who had recovered from COVID-19.

The chain uses TRBV29-1 and TRBJ2-2; TRBD2 aligns across 7 bases. J lost 6 bases, V lost 4 bases, and 5 bases had no gene match. CDR3 length equals 13 residues. Germline V gene lookup returns CDR1 SQVTM and CDR2 ANQGSEA. CDR3 loop: CSVAGGESGELFF. CDR3 in DNA: TGCAGCGTTGCTGGGGGGGAGTCCGGGGAGCTGTTTTTT.

This chain connects TRBV6-6 to TRBJ2-3; TRBD2 matches 10 bases. V was clipped by 2 bases and J by 2 bases; unmatched bases: 4. Germline-derived CDR1 and CDR2 are MNHNY and SVGAGI (reference sequence). The CDR3 sequence is 16 residues long. The CDR3 loop reads CASSYGLAGVTDTQYF. The CDR3 DNA follows: TGTGCCAGCAGTTACGGGCTAGCGGGGGTCACAGATACGCAGTATTTT.

V gene TRBV12-3 or TRBV12-4 combines with J gene TRBJ1-1; TRBD1 might be the D (5 bases). CDR3 length: 13 amino acids. Trimming shortened V by 6 bases and J by 3 bases, and 11 bases separated the two germline ends. The CDR3 sequence: CASRPTRDTEAFF. CDR3 DNA sequence: TGTGCCAGCAGACCGACCAGGGACACTGAAGCTTTCTTT.

V gene TRBV27 combines with J gene TRBJ2-7; 13 positions match TRBD2. Germline V lookup: CDR1 MNHEY, CDR2 SMNVEV (reference sequence). The trim removed 3 bases at V and 7 bases at J, leaving 12 bases unmatched. The CDR3 spans 17 residues. Written as DNA, the CDR3 is TGTGCCAGCAGTTTCTCGGGACTAGCGGGACCACCCGCAGAGCAGTACTTC. Amino acid sequence: CASSFSGLAGPPAEQYF.

V is TRBV3-1 (or the pseudogene TRBV3-2) and J is TRBJ1-1; possibly TRBD1 for D (6 bases). V lost 0 bases to trimming and J lost 8 bases, with 25 bases between them. The CDR3 consists of 18 residues. The germline CDR1 and CDR2 sequences are LGHDT and YNNKEL (reference sequence). The CDR3 bases are TGTGCCAGCAGCCAAGACATGGGGGGGGCCCTCCAACCGAGAGAAGCTTTCTTT. This sequence encodes CASSQDMGGALQPREAFF.

The chain combines TRBV11-3 with TRBJ2-3, with TRBD1 identical over 7 bases. From germline, CDR1 is SGHNT and CDR2 YENEEA. This CDR3 spans 15 amino acids. The V gene end was trimmed by 2 bases and the J gene end by 3 bases; junction bases not matched to a gene: 5. CDR3 DNA: TGTGCCAGCAGCTTATTCTCGACAGGGACAGATACGCAGTATTTT. It encodes CASSLFSTGTDTQYF.

The V call is TRBV2, the J call TRBJ2-5; 8 nucleotides agree with TRBD2. Per germline, CDR1 SNHLY and CDR2 FYNNEI. The CDR3 is 13 residues long. V lost 3 bases, J lost 4 bases, and 1 base stayed unmatched. The CDR3 is CASSDRGGETQYF. The CDR3 DNA reads as TGTGCCAGCAGTGATCGGGGGGGAGAGACCCAGTACTTC.

The chain links TRBV5-1 to TRBJ1-5; a possible D gene is TRBD1 (5 bases). This CDR3 has 14 residues. Trimming pared 0 bases from V and 5 bases from J, leaving 9 bases between. Per germline, CDR1 SGHRS and CDR2 YFSETQ. The chain's CDR3 is CASSLVGGDQPQHF. The CDR3 nucleotides are TGCGCCAGCAGCTTGGTGGGGGGAGATCAGCCCCAGCATTTT.

The chain carries TRBV4-1 and TRBJ1-5, with TRBD1 as a possible D gene (5 bases). CDR3 size: 16 residues. The germline V gene has CDR1 MGHRA and CDR2 YSYEKL. V shed 5 bases and J shed 2 bases, with 16 bases lying between them. As DNA, the CDR3 is TGCGCCAGCAGCTCGGGGGGGAGGGAAGGCAATCAGCCCCAGCATTTT. It is translated as CASSSGGREGNQPQHF.

V and J are TRBV3-1 (or the pseudogene TRBV3-2) and TRBJ2-7; D is uncertain. Germline assignment: CDR1 LGHDT and CDR2 YNNKEL (reference sequence). V dropped 4 bases and J dropped 0 bases, with 10 bases sitting between them. The length of the CDR3 is 14 residues. Here the CDR3 DNA reads TGTGCCAGCAGCCCTGTCTGGAGCTCCTACGAGCAGTACTTC. It codes for CASSPVWSSYEQYF.

V is TRBV5-1 and J is TRBJ2-7; 13 bases match TRBD2. J lost 3 bases, V lost 7 bases, and 1 base had no gene match. The germline gives CDR1 SGHRS, CDR2 YFSETQ. The CDR3 extends over 13 amino acids. The CDR3 region is CASGTSGVYEQYF. The CDR3 region has the DNA TGCGCCAGCGGGACTAGCGGGGTCTACGAGCAGTACTTC.

The J gene is TRBJ2-1, the V gene TRBV10-3; a weak D match, TRBD1 (6 bases). Germline V lookup: CDR1 ENHRY, CDR2 SYGVKD. The CDR3 covers 11 residues. Trimming shortened V by 10 bases and J by 5 bases, and 9 bases separated the two germline ends. In DNA form, the CDR3 reads TGTGCCACCCGGGACAACAATGAGCAGTTCTTC. The encoded protein is CATRDNNEQFF.

The chain joins TRBV30 to TRBJ2-5, with TRBD2 matching over 7 bases. With 4 bases clipped from V and 5 bases from J, the junction kept 10 bases outside the gene matches. In germline, CDR1 is GTSNPN, CDR2 SVGIG (reference sequence). CDR3 size: 14 residues. CDR3 nucleotides: TGTGCCTGGAAGTGGGGGAGGGGAAGGGAGACCCAGTACTTC. It codes for CAWKWGRGRETQYF.

The CDR3 DNA follows: TGTGCCAGCAGCCCCCTGTCCTACAATGAGCAGTTCTTC. Encoded protein: CASSPLSYNEQFF. The chain recombines TRBV7-9 with TRBJ2-1; D unresolved. This CDR3 is built from 13 residues. Trimming removed 5 bases at V and 1 base at J, with 6 bases between. Germline V lookup: CDR1 SEHNR, CDR2 FQNEAQ (reference sequence).

The genes are TRBV25-1 and TRBJ2-6; 9 positions agree with TRBD1. The V gene end was trimmed by 4 bases and the J gene end by 2 bases; junction bases not matched to a gene: 6. The CDR3 spans 17 residues. The germline gives CDR1 MGHDK, CDR2 SYGVNS. The CDR3 loop is CASSVGTGPPGANVLTF. The CDR3 DNA reads TGTGCCAGCAGTGTAGGGACAGGGCCTCCTGGGGCCAACGTCCTGACTTTC.

This rearrangement joins TRBV29-1 to TRBJ1-2; D is uncertain. CDR3 size: 14 residues. CDR1 and CDR2 from the germline V gene are SQVTM and ANQGSEA. Between the trimmed V and J ends, which lost 5 bases and 4 bases, there was a span of 17 bases. The CDR3 loop is CSVFTELEGYGYTF. CDR3 bases: TGCAGCGTTTTCACCGAATTGGAGGGCTATGGCTACACCTTC.

The rearrangement links TRBV7-3 to TRBJ2-7; 10 nucleotides agree with TRBD2. Unmatched junction bases numbered 15, after V lost 4 bases and J lost 0 bases. This CDR3 region has 19 residues. The germline V gene has CDR1 SGHTA and CDR2 FQGTGA. CDR3 protein: CASSWYAEPKREGSYEQYF. In DNA form, the CDR3 reads TGTGCCAGCAGCTGGTACGCCGAACCTAAGCGGGAGGGCTCCTACGAGCAGTACTTC.

The chain uses TRBV14 and TRBJ2-1, with 10 bases matching TRBD2. V shed 4 bases, J shed 7 bases, and the junction held 13 bases outside the gene matches. CDR1 is SGHDN, CDR2 FVKESK, per germline. The CDR3 length is 17 residues. The CDR3 sequence is CASSLPRTSGRMNEQFF. The CDR3 DNA is TGTGCCAGCAGCCTTCCTCGGACTAGCGGAAGAATGAATGAGCAGTTCTTC.

This clone has only a few counts. This chain connects TRBV28 to TRBJ2-7; weak D call: TRBD2 (5 bases). V lost 5 bases and J lost 3, with 11 bases in between. CDR1 MDHEN and CDR2 SYDVKM come from the germline V gene. The CDR3 has 13 amino acids. The CDR3 loop reads CASSPGVIYEQYF. The CDR3 DNA sequence: TGTGCCAGCAGTCCCGGGGTCATCTACGAGCAGTACTTC.